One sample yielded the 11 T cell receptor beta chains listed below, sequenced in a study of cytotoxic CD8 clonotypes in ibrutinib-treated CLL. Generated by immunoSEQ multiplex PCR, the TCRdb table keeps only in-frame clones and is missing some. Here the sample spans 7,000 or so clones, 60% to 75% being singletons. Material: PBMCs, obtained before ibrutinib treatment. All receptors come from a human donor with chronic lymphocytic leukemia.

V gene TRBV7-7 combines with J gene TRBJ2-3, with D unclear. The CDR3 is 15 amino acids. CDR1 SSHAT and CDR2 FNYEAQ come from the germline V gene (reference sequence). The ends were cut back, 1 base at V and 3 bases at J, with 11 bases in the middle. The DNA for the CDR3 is TGTGCCAGCAGCTTAGGTTCAGCAAGGACAGATACGCAGTATTTT. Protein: CASSLGSARTDTQYF.

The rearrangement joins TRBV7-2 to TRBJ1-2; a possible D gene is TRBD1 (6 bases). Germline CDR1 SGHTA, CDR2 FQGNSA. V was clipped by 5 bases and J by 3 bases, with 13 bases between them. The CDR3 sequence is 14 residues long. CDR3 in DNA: TGTGCCAGCAGCCCTGGGGGGGCGTACTATGGCTACACCTTC. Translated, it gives CASSPGGAYYGYTF.

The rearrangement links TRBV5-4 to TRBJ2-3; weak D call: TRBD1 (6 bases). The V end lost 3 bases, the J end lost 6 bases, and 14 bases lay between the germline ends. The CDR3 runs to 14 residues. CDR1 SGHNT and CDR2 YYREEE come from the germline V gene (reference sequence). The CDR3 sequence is CASSSRAQGDTQYF. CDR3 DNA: TGTGCCAGCAGCTCCAGGGCCCAGGGGGATACGCAGTATTTT.

The CDR3 DNA reads TGTGCCAGCAGTACGATCCATGGGAGTTCTGAAGCTTTCTTT. It yields the protein CASSTIHGSSEAFF. The chain joins TRBV27 to TRBJ1-1; no clear D. Germline V gene lookup returns CDR1 MNHEY and CDR2 SMNVEV (reference sequence). This CDR3 region has 14 residues. The germline V and J ends were trimmed by 5 bases and 6 bases, with 16 bases remaining between them.

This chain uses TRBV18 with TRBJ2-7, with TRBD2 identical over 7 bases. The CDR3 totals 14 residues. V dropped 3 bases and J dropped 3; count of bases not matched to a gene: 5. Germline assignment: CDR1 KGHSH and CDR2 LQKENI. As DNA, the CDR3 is TGTGCCAGCTCACCTCTGGCTAGCGGCTACGAGCAGTACTTC. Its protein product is CASSPLASGYEQYF.

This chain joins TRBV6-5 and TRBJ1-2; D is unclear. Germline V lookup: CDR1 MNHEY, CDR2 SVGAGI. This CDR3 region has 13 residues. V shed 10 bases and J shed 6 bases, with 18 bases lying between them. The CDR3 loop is CANSRRAVDGYTF. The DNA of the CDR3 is TGTGCCAACTCGAGGAGGGCGGTTGATGGCTACACCTTC.

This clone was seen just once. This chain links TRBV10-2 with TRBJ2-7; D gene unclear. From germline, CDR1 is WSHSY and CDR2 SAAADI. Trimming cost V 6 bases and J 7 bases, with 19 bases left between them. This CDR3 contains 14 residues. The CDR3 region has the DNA TGCGCCAGCAGAGACCAAGGTCGGCTAAGGGAGCAGTACTTC. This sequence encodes CASRDQGRLREQYF.

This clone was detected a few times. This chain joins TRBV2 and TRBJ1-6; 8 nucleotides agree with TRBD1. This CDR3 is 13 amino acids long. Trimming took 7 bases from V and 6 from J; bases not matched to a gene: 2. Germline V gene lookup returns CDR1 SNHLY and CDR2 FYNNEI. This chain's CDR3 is CASNDRGNSPLHF. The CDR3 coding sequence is TGTGCCAGCAACGACAGGGGTAATTCACCCCTCCACTTT.

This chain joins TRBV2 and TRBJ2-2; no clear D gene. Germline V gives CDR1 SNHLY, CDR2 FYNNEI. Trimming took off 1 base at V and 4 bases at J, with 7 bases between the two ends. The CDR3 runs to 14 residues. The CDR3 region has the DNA TGTGCCAGCAGTGAAGAGGGAATCACCGGGGAGCTGTTTTTT. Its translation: CASSEEGITGELFF.

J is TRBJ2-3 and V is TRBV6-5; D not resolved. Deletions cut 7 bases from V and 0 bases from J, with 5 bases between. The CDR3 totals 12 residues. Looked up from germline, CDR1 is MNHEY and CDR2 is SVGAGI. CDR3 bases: TGTGCCAGCACCTCTAGCACAGATACGCAGTATTTT. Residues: CASTSSTDTQYF.

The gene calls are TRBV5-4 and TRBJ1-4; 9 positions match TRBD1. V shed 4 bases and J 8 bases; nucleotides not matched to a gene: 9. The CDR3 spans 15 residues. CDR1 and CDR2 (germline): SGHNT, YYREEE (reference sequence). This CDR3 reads CASSDPDRGGEKLFF. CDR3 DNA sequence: TGTGCCAGCAGCGACCCGGACAGGGGAGGAGAAAAACTGTTTTTT.